This TCR beta chain was observed in a study of beta chain features in type 1 diabetes. CDR3 size: 14 residues. Germline loops: CDR1 ENHRY, CDR2 SYGVKD. V shed 6 bases, J shed 7 bases, and the junction held 7 bases outside the gene matches. The entirety of the isolated RNA underwent reverse transcription, so expressed TCRB transcripts were sequenced. TCRdb's table, derived via immunoSEQ multiplex PCR, lists solely in-frame clones and lacks some. The data contain hundreds of thousands of clones, about 17% of them singletons. The clonotype was recovered from a woman aged 18-30 years in good health. Source material: naive CD4+ T cells from blood. The chain links TRBV10-3 to TRBJ2-1, with 9 bases that match TRBD1. DNA for the CDR3: TGTGCCATCAGCTCCCGGGACAGGGAGAATGAGCAGTTCTTC. Translation: CAISSRDRENEQFF.